This record concerns one TCR beta chain sequence. What this receptor recognizes is not known. No per-base quality is available; no much larger clone lies one base away. The CDR3 runs 14 amino acids, cysteine and phenylalanine included. The entry retains the CDR3 DNA only, 42 bases that are in frame from base 1. V loses 4 bases at its end and J loses 2 bases; junction bases beyond the gene matches: 5. Looking up the germline V gene yields CDR1 MNHEY and CDR2 SVGAGI. These data are taken from a study of shared clonotypes between healthy human individuals (dated by TCRdb to 2019 to 2021). About the full investigation: The cohort comprised two women and three men aged 18 to 49 years. The study deeply sequenced blood TCR repertoires of five healthy adults to estimate repertoire size and the extent of clonotype sharing between individuals. Libraries were prepared and TCR repertoires were sequenced by different laboratories using diverse techniques, in order to increase sequencing depth and limit assay-specific biases. Between about 0.94 and 8.9 billion PBMCs per donor were obtained by leukapheresis.

The donors were healthy, HIV-negative adults who had no recently reported acute infections or vaccinations. Only Caucasian adults living in Nashville, Tennessee, USA were represented among the donors. For unsorted samples, 90 million or so PBMCs were counted and genomic DNA was extracted with the QIAamp DNA Blood Mini kit. Blood was collected by leukapheresis, and PBMCs were isolated by Ficoll-Histopaque density gradient centrifugation and then cryopreserved in liquid nitrogen vapor phase. General findings and caveats noted by the study authors: Based on pairwise subsampling, the degree of clonotype sharing among donors was expected to be affected by sequencing depth. Because the study included only a small number of donors, the genetic and exposure-history diversity represented was limited. Sampling was restricted to blood, and TCR repertoires in tissue are likely to differ from TCR repertoires in blood.

Using the deep immunoSEQ assay, multiplex PCR amplified TCR CDR3 regions from genomic DNA. Genomic DNA extracted from each cell subset was distributed evenly over all wells of several immunoSEQ 96-well plates, and each plate served as one replicate. For unsorted PBMC, around 300 ng of genomic DNA, equivalent to around 30,000 T cell genomes, went into each replicate PCR. Genomic DNA from unsorted PBMC was sequenced over ten immunoSEQ deep assay plates. The purified libraries were quantified using a Qubit 3.0 fluorometer, sized with a Bioanalyzer 2100, and then quantified again using the KAPA Library Quantification kit. Every immunoSEQ 96-well plate was sequenced on a dedicated single-read 150-cycle Illumina NextSeq 550 flow cell. For the original study's pipeline: Because the immunoSEQ output held only junctional sequences and lacked quality scores, the filtering could not match the filtering applied to full-length reads. To assign V/J genes and CDR3, sequences were annotated against IMGT germline references using PyIR, a Python wrapper for IgBLAST v1.9. Reads were filtered out if the reads had weak V/J assignments (E-value above 1e-6), no CDR3, stop codons, out-of-frame junctions, or ambiguous translated residues. V3J clonotypes were defined as sequences sharing the same inferred V gene, J gene, and CDR3 amino acid sequence. To compute the percentage overlap between repertoires, the number of shared unique clonotypes was divided by the size of the smaller repertoire. Repertoire richness was assessed with RTK rarefaction, the Chao1 estimator, and Recon v2.1 estimates of unobserved clonotypes. The table was pulled from immuneACCESS by TCRdb, which kept in-frame rearrangements only. Such tables lose some clones; where checked, under half of the loss comes from unresolved V genes, and the rest has no known cause. V and J calls and clone size come straight from that table; D and trimming were deduced from the DNA. The sample table contains about half a million clones; only one count was recorded for around 73% of them. The top ten constitute around 12% of the sample.

This clonotype was sampled from a woman aged 40 to 55 in good health. Some clones in this sample may be carry-over from other donors' samples. Rearrangement joined TRBV6-5 to TRBJ2-7; TRBD1 fits 7 bases in the junction. The sample consisted of PBMCs. The CDR3 amino acid sequence is: CASSSHRGTYEQYF. At the DNA level, the sequence is TGTGCCAGCAGTTCCCACAGGGGAACCTACGAGCAGTACTTC.